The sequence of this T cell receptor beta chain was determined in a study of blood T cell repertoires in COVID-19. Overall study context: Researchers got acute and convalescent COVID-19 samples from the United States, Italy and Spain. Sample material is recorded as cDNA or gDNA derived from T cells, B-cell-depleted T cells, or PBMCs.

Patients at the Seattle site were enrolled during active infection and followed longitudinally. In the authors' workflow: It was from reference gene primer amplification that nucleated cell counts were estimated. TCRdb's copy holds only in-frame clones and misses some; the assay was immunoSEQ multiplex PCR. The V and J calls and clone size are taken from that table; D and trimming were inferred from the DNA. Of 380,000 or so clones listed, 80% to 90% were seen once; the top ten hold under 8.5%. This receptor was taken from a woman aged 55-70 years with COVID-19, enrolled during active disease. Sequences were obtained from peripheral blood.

CDR3: CAWKVRSSYNSPLHF. Here the CDR3 DNA reads TGTGCCTGGAAAGTTAGGAGCTCCTATAATTCACCCCTCCACTTT. The chain recombines TRBV30 with TRBJ1-6; unclear D gene. Germline V CDR1 and CDR2: GTSNPN, SVGIG (reference sequence). The CDR3 is 15 residues long. V was pared by 4 bases and J by 0 bases, with 10 bases between.